What follows describes a single TCR beta chain. Its antigen is still unknown. This entry comes from a study of T-cell reconstitution after alpha-beta-depleted transplantation in children. The study's findings and limits: T-cell counts and diversity at one year post-transplant came mainly from newly produced T cells.

This CDR3 is built from 16 residues. V lost 2 bases and J lost 5, with 19 bases in between. CDR1 is MDHEN and CDR2 is SYDVKM in the germline V gene. For TCRbeta, the library was prepared with unique molecular identifiers. TCRdb recomputed calls from the PCR reads with MiXCR, one row per CDR3 protein. The table shows hundreds of thousands of distinct CDR3 sequences, with less than 9.5% occurring only once. The material was peripheral blood, obtained 360 days after TCRalphabeta/CD19-depleted stem cell transplant. The clonotype comes from a female patient aged 2 to 10 who had a stem cell transplant for Fanconi anemia, so the T cells may come from the graft donor. The V and J genes are TRBV28 and TRBJ2-7; possible D gene TRBD2, 6 bases. The CDR3 sequence is CASSLGFAGRIHEQYF. CDR3 sequence (DNA): TGTGCCAGCAGTTTAGGCTTTGCGGGACGTATCCACGAGCAGTACTTC.